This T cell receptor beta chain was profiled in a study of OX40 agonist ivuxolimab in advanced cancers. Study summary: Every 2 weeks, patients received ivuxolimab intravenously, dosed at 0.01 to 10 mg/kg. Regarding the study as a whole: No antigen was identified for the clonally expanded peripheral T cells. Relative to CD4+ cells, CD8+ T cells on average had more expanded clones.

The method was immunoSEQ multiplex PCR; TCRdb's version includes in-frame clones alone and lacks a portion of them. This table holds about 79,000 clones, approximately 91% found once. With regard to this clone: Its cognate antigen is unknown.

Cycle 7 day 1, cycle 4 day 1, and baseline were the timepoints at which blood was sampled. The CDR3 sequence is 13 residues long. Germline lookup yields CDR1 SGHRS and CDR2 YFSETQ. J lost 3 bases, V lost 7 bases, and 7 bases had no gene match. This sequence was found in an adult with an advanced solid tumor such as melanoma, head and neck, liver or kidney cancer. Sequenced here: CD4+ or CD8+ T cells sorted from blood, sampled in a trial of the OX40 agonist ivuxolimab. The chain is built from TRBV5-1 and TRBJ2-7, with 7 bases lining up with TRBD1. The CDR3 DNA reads TGCGCCAGCGGCCCGGGACAGAACTACGAGCAGTACTTC. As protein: CASGPGQNYEQYF.